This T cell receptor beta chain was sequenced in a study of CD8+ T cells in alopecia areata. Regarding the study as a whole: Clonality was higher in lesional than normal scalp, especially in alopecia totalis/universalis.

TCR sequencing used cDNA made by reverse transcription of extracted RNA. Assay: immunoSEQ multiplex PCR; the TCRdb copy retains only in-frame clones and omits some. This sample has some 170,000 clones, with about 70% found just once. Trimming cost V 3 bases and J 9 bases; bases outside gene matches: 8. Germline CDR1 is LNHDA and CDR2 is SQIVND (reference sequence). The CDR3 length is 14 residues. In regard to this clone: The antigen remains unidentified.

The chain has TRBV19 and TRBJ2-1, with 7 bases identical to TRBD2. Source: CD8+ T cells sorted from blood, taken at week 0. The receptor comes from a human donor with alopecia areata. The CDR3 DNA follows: TGTGCCAGTAGTATGGTTCCAGCGGGGCTTGAGCAGTTCTTC. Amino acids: CASSMVPAGLEQFF.